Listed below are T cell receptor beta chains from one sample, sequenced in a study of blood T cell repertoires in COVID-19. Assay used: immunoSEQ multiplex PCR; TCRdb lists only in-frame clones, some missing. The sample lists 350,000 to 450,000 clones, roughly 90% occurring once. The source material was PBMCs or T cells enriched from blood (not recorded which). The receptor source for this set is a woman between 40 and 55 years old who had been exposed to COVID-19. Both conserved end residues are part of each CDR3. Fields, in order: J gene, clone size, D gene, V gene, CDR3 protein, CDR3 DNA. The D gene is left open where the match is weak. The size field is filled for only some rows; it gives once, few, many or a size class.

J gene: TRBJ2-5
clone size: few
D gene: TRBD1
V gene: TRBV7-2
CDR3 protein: CASSPTGTGFRTRETQYF
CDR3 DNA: TGTGCCAGCAGCCCGACCGGGACAGGGTTCAGGACGCGGGAGACCCAGTACTTC

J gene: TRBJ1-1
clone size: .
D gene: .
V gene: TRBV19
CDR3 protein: CASNRVERLNTEAFF
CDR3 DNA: TGTGCCAGTAACCGGGTGGAGCGGTTGAACACTGAAGCTTTCTTT

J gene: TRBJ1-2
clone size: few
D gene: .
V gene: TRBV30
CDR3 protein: CAWSRVSGYTF
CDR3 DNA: TGTGCCTGGAGTCGGGTCAGTGGCTACACCTTC

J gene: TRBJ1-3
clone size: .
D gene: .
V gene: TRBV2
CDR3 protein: CASSEPREVTGNTIYF
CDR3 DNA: TGTGCCAGCAGTGAACCCAGGGAGGTTACTGGAAACACCATATATTTT

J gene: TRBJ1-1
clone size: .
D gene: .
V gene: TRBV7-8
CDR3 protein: CASSLAWETEAFF
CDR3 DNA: TGTGCCAGCAGCTTAGCGTGGGAGACTGAAGCTTTCTTT

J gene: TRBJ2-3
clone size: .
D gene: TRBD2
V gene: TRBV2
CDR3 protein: CASSLRLASGGGTDTQYF
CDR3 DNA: TGTGCCAGCAGCCTACGGCTGGCTAGCGGGGGGGGCACAGATACGCAGTATTTT

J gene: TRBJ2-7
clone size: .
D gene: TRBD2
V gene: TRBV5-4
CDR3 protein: CASSLWEGGGSSYEQYF
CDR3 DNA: TGTGCCAGCAGCTTATGGGAGGGTGGGGGGAGCTCCTACGAGCAGTACTTC

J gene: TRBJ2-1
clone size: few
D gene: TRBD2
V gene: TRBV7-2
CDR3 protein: CASSLLAGVTNNEQFF
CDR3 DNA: TGTGCCAGCAGTTTACTAGCGGGAGTAACCAACAATGAGCAGTTCTTC

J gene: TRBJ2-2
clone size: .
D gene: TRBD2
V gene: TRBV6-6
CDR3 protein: CASSPRLAGGPWGGELFF
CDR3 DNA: TGTGCCAGCAGTCCTAGACTAGCGGGAGGCCCCTGGGGCGGGGAGCTGTTTTTT

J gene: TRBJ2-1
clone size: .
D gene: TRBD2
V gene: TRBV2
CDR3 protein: CASSETSGGYNEQFF
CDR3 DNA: TGTGCCAGCAGTGAGACTAGCGGGGGATACAATGAGCAGTTCTTC

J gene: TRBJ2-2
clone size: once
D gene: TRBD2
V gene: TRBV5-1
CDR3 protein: CASSPGLARTGELFF
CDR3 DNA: TGCGCCAGCAGCCCGGGACTAGCCCGCACCGGGGAGCTGTTTTTT

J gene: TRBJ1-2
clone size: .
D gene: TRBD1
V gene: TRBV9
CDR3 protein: CASSVDDRASYGYTF
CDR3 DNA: TGTGCCAGCAGCGTAGACGACAGGGCCAGCTATGGCTACACCTTC

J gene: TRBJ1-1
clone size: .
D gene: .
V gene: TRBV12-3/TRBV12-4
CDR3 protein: CASSLPGTRAFF
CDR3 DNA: TGTGCCAGCAGCCTACCCGGGACTAGAGCTTTCTTT

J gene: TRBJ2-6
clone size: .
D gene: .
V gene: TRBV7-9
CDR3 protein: CASSPPGTGANVLTF
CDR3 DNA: TGTGCCAGCAGCCCCCCGGGGACTGGGGCCAACGTCCTGACTTTC

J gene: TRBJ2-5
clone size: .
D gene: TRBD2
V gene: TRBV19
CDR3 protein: CASSTLAGIRETQYF
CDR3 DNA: TGTGCCAGTAGTACCCTAGCGGGGATACGAGAGACCCAGTACTTC

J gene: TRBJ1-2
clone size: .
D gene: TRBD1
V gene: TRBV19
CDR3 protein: CASSIGGQAGGYTF
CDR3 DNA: TGTGCCAGTAGTATAGGCGGACAGGCCGGTGGCTACACCTTC

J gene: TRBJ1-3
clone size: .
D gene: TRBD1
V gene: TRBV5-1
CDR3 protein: CASSAGTGMPEADTIYF
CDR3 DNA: TGCGCCAGCAGCGCAGGGACAGGGATGCCAGAGGCGGACACCATATATTTT

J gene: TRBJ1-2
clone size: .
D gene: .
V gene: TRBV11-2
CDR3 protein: CASSGLTGGNGYTF
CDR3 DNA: TGTGCCAGCAGCGGCCTAACGGGGGGCAATGGCTACACCTTC

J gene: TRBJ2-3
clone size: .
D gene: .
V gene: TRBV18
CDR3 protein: CASSPGQLSTDTQYF
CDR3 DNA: TGTGCCAGCTCACCTGGACAGCTGAGCACAGATACGCAGTATTTT

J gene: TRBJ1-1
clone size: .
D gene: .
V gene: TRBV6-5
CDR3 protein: CASRPQGNTEAFF
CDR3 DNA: TGTGCCAGCAGGCCCCAGGGGAACACTGAAGCTTTCTTT

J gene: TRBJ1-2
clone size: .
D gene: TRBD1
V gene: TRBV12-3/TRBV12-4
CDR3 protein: CASSRGQRSGYTF
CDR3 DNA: TGTGCCAGCAGTCGGGGACAGAGGAGTGGCTACACCTTC

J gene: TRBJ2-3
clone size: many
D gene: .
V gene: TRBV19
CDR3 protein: CASSDYRSDTQYF
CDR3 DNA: TGTGCCAGTAGTGACTACCGATCAGATACGCAGTATTTT

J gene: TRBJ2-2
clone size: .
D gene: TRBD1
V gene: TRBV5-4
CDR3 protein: CASSFNRGRTGELFF
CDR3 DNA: TGTGCCAGCAGCTTCAACAGGGGGCGGACCGGGGAGCTGTTTTTT

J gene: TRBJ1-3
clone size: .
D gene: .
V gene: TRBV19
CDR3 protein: CASSRPGSSLGNTIYF
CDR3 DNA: TGTGCCAGCAGCCGGCCAGGCTCCTCTCTTGGAAACACCATATATTTT

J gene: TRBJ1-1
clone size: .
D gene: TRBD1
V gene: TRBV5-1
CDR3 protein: CASSKSRTGENTEAFF
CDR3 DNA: TGCGCCAGCAGCAAAAGTAGGACAGGGGAGAACACTGAAGCTTTCTTT

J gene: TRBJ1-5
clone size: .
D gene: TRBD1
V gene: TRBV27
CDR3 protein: CASSLQGAVQPQHF
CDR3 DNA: TGTGCCAGCAGTTTACAGGGGGCGGTCCAGCCCCAGCATTTT

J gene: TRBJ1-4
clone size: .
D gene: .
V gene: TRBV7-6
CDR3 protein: CASSLLAGTNEKLFF
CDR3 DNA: TGTGCCAGCAGCTTATTAGCCGGGACTAATGAAAAACTGTTTTTT